The 6 T cell receptor beta chains below all came from one sample that was sequenced in a study of shared clonotypes between healthy human individuals. The protocol was immunoSEQ multiplex PCR, while the TCRdb copy is restricted to in-frame clones and leaves out a portion. The table records a few million clones, approximately 94% of them present only once. Sequencing was carried out using naive CD4+ T cells sorted from blood. Subset specified: CD45RA+ positively selected. The origin of the receptors is a man aged 18 to 30 in good health.

The chain is built from TRBV25-1 and TRBJ2-7; D might be TRBD1 or TRBD2, each matching 5 bases. The germline CDR1 and CDR2 sequences are MGHDK and SYGVNS. Trimming took off 8 bases at V and 0 bases at J, with 20 bases between the two ends. The CDR3 is made up of 16 amino acids. CDR3 amino acids: CASGPLGTESSYEQYF. The DNA for the CDR3 is TGTGCCAGCGGACCCCTCGGGACCGAGAGCTCCTACGAGCAGTACTTC.

The chain joins TRBV5-5 to TRBJ1-3; 9 bases fit TRBD1. The CDR3 contains 16 residues. V dropped 0 bases and J dropped 0; count of bases not matched to a gene: 1. Germline V gene data show CDR1 as SGHKS and CDR2 as YYEKEE (reference sequence). CDR3 sequence: CASSLGDRDSGNTIYF. CDR3 DNA: TGTGCCAGCAGCTTGGGGGACAGGGACTCTGGAAACACCATATATTTT. The variable domain in full, with the rest retrieved from reference TRBV5-5 and TRBJ1-3, is DAGVTQSPTHLIKTRGQQVTLRCSPISGHKSVSWYQQVLGQGPQFIFQYYEKEERGRGNFPDRFSARQFPNYSSELNVNALLLGDSALYLCASSLGDRDSGNTIYFGEGSWLTVV.

Only one count was recorded for this clone. Other DNA sequences within the sample encode an identical CDR3. The V and J genes are TRBV6-5 and TRBJ1-1; D is possibly TRBD1 (5 bases). The ends were cut back, 5 bases at V and 4 bases at J, with 11 bases in the middle. From germline, CDR1 is MNHEY and CDR2 SVGAGI. The CDR3 covers 13 residues. The CDR3, as DNA: TGTGCCAGCAGTAGGGGAGGTGGCACTGAAGCTTTCTTT. Translating it yields CASSRGGGTEAFF.

The chain has TRBV18 and TRBJ2-5; 12 nucleotides agree with TRBD2. Germline V gene lookup returns CDR1 KGHSH and CDR2 LQKENI. CDR3 size: 16 residues. V dropped 3 bases and J dropped 1; count of bases not matched to a gene: 3. In DNA form, the CDR3 reads TGTGCCAGCTCACCTATACTAGCGGGGGGCCAAGAGACCCAGTACTTC. Translated, it gives CASSPILAGGQETQYF.

A note on this clone: Other DNA sequences from this sample encode an identical CDR3 as well. This chain joins TRBV5-1 and TRBJ1-2; no clear D. CDR3 size: 13 residues. V was clipped by 5 bases and J by 0 bases, with 8 bases between them. Per the germline V gene, CDR1 is SGHRS and CDR2 is YFSETQ. The CDR3 sequence is CASSSGANYGYTF. CDR3 bases: TGCGCCAGCAGTAGCGGAGCTAACTATGGCTACACCTTC.

The CDR3 coding sequence is TGCAGCGTACGACAGGGTGAAGCTTTCTTT. Its translation is CSVRQGEAFF. J is TRBJ1-1 and V is TRBV29-1; 7 bases match TRBD1. The CDR3 extends over 10 amino acids. V lost 6 bases and J lost 7; bases outside the gene matches: 2. Germline V gives CDR1 SQVTM, CDR2 ANQGSEA.